This T cell receptor (beta chain) was retrieved from a study of glioma-infiltrating T cells. Comment on this clonotype: Its antigen remains unidentified.

Study-wide findings and caveats: Above-expected tissue-blood divergence occurred in all gliomas, most in low-grade ones.

Using RNA template, CDR3s of TCR alpha and beta were amplified with iRepertoire arm-PCR. TCRdb re-called the multiplex PCR reads through MiXCR, storing one row per CDR3 protein. The table shows over 90,000 distinct CDR3 sequences, with around 29% occurring only once. Sequencing used glioma tissue, nonneoplastic brain tissue, or PBMCs (not recorded which). The source of this sequence is a human donor with low-grade glioma or glioblastoma, undergoing nonglioma brain surgery, or in good health (not recorded which).

DNA of the CDR3: TGTGCCAGCAGCCGAGCGGGGACACAAGAGACCCAGTACTTC. Translated, it gives CASSRAGTQETQYF. The chain has TRBV3-1 and TRBJ2-5, with a tentative D call TRBD2 (7 bases). CDR3 size: 14 residues. Germline assignment: CDR1 LGHDT and CDR2 YNNKEL (reference sequence). The V end lost 4 bases, the J end lost 2 bases, and 11 bases lay between the germline ends.